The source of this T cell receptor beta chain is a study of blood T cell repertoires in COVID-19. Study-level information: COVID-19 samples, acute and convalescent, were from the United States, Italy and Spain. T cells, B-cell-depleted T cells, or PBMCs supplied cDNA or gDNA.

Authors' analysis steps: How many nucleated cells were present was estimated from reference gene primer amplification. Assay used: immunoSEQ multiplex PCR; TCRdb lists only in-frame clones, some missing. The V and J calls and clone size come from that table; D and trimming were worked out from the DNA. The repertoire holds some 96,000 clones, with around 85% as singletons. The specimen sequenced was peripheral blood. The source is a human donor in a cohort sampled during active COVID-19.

In DNA, the CDR3 is TGTGCCAGTAGTATAGCTGCTAGTACGGGAGGCTACACCTTC. As protein: CASSIAASTGGYTF. The chain uses TRBV19 and TRBJ1-2, with D hard to call. The ends were cut back, 1 base at V and 8 bases at J, with 14 bases in the middle. Germline CDR1 reads LNHDA; CDR2 reads SQIVND (reference sequence). CDR3 length equals 14 residues.